This is a list of T cell receptor beta chains from one sample in a study of chemoradiotherapy in HPV16-positive cancers. Clones were sequenced by immunoSEQ multiplex PCR, and TCRdb holds only the in-frame ones, with some missing. Here the sample spans 1,500 to 2,000 clones, approximately 73% being singletons. The material sequenced was tumor tissue, taken from a patient who underwent chemoradiotherapy. The receptors shown here come from a human donor with HPV-associated anogenital cancer. CDR3s include the opening cysteine and the closing phenylalanine or tryptophan. D genes are given only for firm matches. Rows give clone size only sometimes, using once, few, many, or a class for an expanded clone.

abundance: once; d_gene: .; j_gene: TRBJ2-6; v_gene: TRBV6-1; CDR3nt: TGTGCCGGCAGAACCTCTGGGGCCAACGTCCTGACTTTC; CDR3aa: CAGRTSGANVLTF
abundance: .; d_gene: .; j_gene: TRBJ1-1; v_gene: TRBV28; CDR3nt: TGTGCCAGCATCGACGGACTCCACACTGAAGCTTTCTTT; CDR3aa: CASIDGLHTEAFF
abundance: .; d_gene: .; j_gene: TRBJ1-2; v_gene: TRBV10-3; CDR3nt: TGTGCCATCAGCGAGGTGGGGGAGGGTGGCTACACCTTC; CDR3aa: CAISEVGEGGYTF
abundance: .; d_gene: TRBD1; j_gene: TRBJ1-5; v_gene: TRBV15; CDR3nt: TGTGCCACCAGCAGAAACAGGGGAGGCAATCAGCCCCAGCATTTT; CDR3aa: CATSRNRGGNQPQHF
abundance: .; d_gene: .; j_gene: TRBJ2-3; v_gene: TRBV7-5; CDR3nt: TGTGCCAGAAGCGGTGCCCTCAGGGGGGGGGCCTCCAATACGCAGTATTTT; CDR3aa: CARSGALRGGASNTQYF
abundance: .; d_gene: .; j_gene: TRBJ1-1; v_gene: TRBV7-5; CDR3nt: TGTGCCAGAAAGCCCGCTCGAAGGGGAAACCCTTACATGAACACTGAAGCTTTCTTT; CDR3aa: CARKPARRGNPYMNTEAFF
abundance: few; d_gene: TRBD1; j_gene: TRBJ2-5; v_gene: TRBV2; CDR3nt: TGTGCCAGCAGCAAACAGGGGGCAGGGGAGACCCAGTACTTC; CDR3aa: CASSKQGAGETQYF
abundance: .; d_gene: .; j_gene: TRBJ1-1; v_gene: TRBV7-8; CDR3nt: TGTGCCAGCAGCGAAAAAGGGATTTCTGAAGCTTTCTTT; CDR3aa: CASSEKGISEAFF
abundance: .; d_gene: .; j_gene: TRBJ1-4; v_gene: TRBV30; CDR3nt: TGTGCCTGGAGTGTACGGACGAATTGGAGGGGTAATGAAAAACTGTTTTTT; CDR3aa: CAWSVRTNWRGNEKLFF
abundance: .; d_gene: TRBD2; j_gene: TRBJ2-1; v_gene: TRBV2; CDR3nt: TGTGCCAGCAGTCACCAGACTAGCGGGATCCTTTCCTCCTACAATGAGCAGTTCTTC; CDR3aa: CASSHQTSGILSSYNEQFF
abundance: few; d_gene: TRBD2; j_gene: TRBJ2-3; v_gene: TRBV4-1; CDR3nt: TGCGCCAGCAGCCAGGCTGTCAGACTAGCGGGGGGCCCAGATACGCAGTATTTT; CDR3aa: CASSQAVRLAGGPDTQYF
abundance: .; d_gene: .; j_gene: TRBJ1-1; v_gene: TRBV6-1; CDR3nt: TGTGCCAGCATCATTTGGCAGAAAGCTTTCTTT; CDR3aa: CASIIWQKAFF
abundance: .; d_gene: .; j_gene: TRBJ1-1; v_gene: TRBV13; CDR3nt: TGTGCCAGCAGTCCTTACACTGAAGCTTTCTTT; CDR3aa: CASSPYTEAFF
abundance: large; d_gene: .; j_gene: TRBJ2-1; v_gene: TRBV28; CDR3nt: TGTGCCAGCAGTTCGAGCCGATCCCTCAATGAGCAGTTCTTC; CDR3aa: CASSSSRSLNEQFF
abundance: few; d_gene: .; j_gene: TRBJ2-5; v_gene: TRBV13; CDR3nt: TGTGCCAGCACTAGGACTCTAGGGGAAGAGACCCAGTACTTC; CDR3aa: CASTRTLGEETQYF
abundance: .; d_gene: .; j_gene: TRBJ2-7; v_gene: TRBV6-5; CDR3nt: TGTGCCAGCAGTTACTCGATAACTCGAAGGGAGCAGTACTTC; CDR3aa: CASSYSITRREQYF
abundance: .; d_gene: .; j_gene: TRBJ1-5; v_gene: TRBV11-2; CDR3nt: TGTGCCAGCAGCCCAGGAGGCATGGGCAGGGGATATCAGCCCCAGCATTTT; CDR3aa: CASSPGGMGRGYQPQHF
abundance: .; d_gene: TRBD1; j_gene: TRBJ1-5; v_gene: TRBV13; CDR3nt: TGTGCCAGCAGCTCTAGGGGACAGGGGGTCGGCAATCAGCCCCAGCATTTT; CDR3aa: CASSSRGQGVGNQPQHF
abundance: .; d_gene: .; j_gene: TRBJ1-1; v_gene: TRBV14; CDR3nt: TGTGCCAGCAGCCAAGTGGTCAGGACTGAAGCTTTCTTT; CDR3aa: CASSQVVRTEAFF
abundance: .; d_gene: TRBD1; j_gene: TRBJ2-1; v_gene: TRBV19; CDR3nt: TGTGCCAGTAGTATTTGGGGACAGGGAATGAAGAGTGAGCAGTTCTTC; CDR3aa: CASSIWGQGMKSEQFF
abundance: .; d_gene: .; j_gene: TRBJ1-5; v_gene: TRBV5-5; CDR3nt: TGTGCCAATCCTATAACCCTCCTAGGGGATCAGCCCCAGCATTTT; CDR3aa: CANPITLLGDQPQHF
abundance: .; d_gene: TRBD1; j_gene: TRBJ2-7; v_gene: TRBV7-9; CDR3nt: TGTGCCAGCAGCAACCGGGACAGGGAGTACGAGCAGTACTTC; CDR3aa: CASSNRDREYEQYF
abundance: few; d_gene: TRBD1; j_gene: TRBJ2-7; v_gene: TRBV5-1; CDR3nt: TGCGCCAGCAGCTTAGGACAGGGCTTCTCCTACGAGCAGTACTTC; CDR3aa: CASSLGQGFSYEQYF
abundance: .; d_gene: .; j_gene: TRBJ1-1; v_gene: TRBV6-1; CDR3nt: TGTGCCAGCAGTGAACTGGACCGATACACTGAAGCTTTCTTT; CDR3aa: CASSELDRYTEAFF
abundance: .; d_gene: TRBD1; j_gene: TRBJ1-2; v_gene: TRBV19; CDR3nt: TGTGCCAGTAGTATGCACAGGGGGCCGAATGGCTACACCTTC; CDR3aa: CASSMHRGPNGYTF
abundance: .; d_gene: .; j_gene: TRBJ1-1; v_gene: TRBV25-1; CDR3nt: TGTGCCAGCAGTCCCAGTAGTGGTAACACTGAAGCTTTCTTT; CDR3aa: CASSPSSGNTEAFF
abundance: .; d_gene: .; j_gene: TRBJ2-5; v_gene: TRBV21-1; CDR3nt: TGTGCCAGCAGCAACCAAGAGACCCAGTACTTC; CDR3aa: CASSNQETQYF
abundance: .; d_gene: TRBD2; j_gene: TRBJ2-7; v_gene: TRBV28; CDR3nt: TGTGCCAGCAGTCCCCCGGGGGGGACACCCTACGAGCAGTACTTC; CDR3aa: CASSPPGGTPYEQYF
abundance: .; d_gene: .; j_gene: TRBJ2-2; v_gene: TRBV18; CDR3nt: TGTGCCAGCTCACCGCTGAAAGGGGAGTGGGACACCGGGGAGCTGTTTTTT; CDR3aa: CASSPLKGEWDTGELFF
abundance: once; d_gene: TRBD1; j_gene: TRBJ2-6; v_gene: TRBV5-1; CDR3nt: TGCGCCAGCAACCCGGGACAGGGGGGTTCTGGGGCCAACGTCCTGACTTTC; CDR3aa: CASNPGQGGSGANVLTF
abundance: few; d_gene: .; j_gene: TRBJ1-1; v_gene: TRBV5-3; CDR3nt: TGTGCCAGAAGCGGACGCCCGGATTTAAGTTACGAAGCTTTCTTT; CDR3aa: CARSGRPDLSYEAFF
abundance: few; d_gene: .; j_gene: TRBJ1-1; v_gene: TRBV11-2; CDR3nt: TGTGCCAGCAGACAGCCCGACAGGTCGATGTTTGCTTTCTTT; CDR3aa: CASRQPDRSMFAFF
abundance: .; d_gene: .; j_gene: TRBJ2-1; v_gene: TRBV2; CDR3nt: TGTGCCAGCAGTGAAGGGTTAGAGAGGTTCTTC; CDR3aa: CASSEGLERFF
abundance: few; d_gene: .; j_gene: TRBJ2-5; v_gene: TRBV29-1; CDR3nt: TGCAGCGTTGAAGGGGGGGCCTCGGAGACCCAGTACTTC; CDR3aa: CSVEGGASETQYF
abundance: .; d_gene: TRBD1; j_gene: TRBJ1-2; v_gene: TRBV4-1; CDR3nt: TGCGCCAGCAGCCAAGAACAGGTCTCCAGGGGGGGCTACACCTTC; CDR3aa: CASSQEQVSRGGYTF
abundance: .; d_gene: .; j_gene: TRBJ1-2; v_gene: TRBV5-4; CDR3nt: TGTGCCAGCAGCTTGGAAAGGGGGTATGGCTACACCTTC; CDR3aa: CASSLERGYGYTF
abundance: .; d_gene: .; j_gene: TRBJ2-6; v_gene: TRBV2; CDR3nt: TGTGCCAGCAGTGAGGGAAGGGGGGTATCCGTCCTGACTTTC; CDR3aa: CASSEGRGVSVLTF
abundance: few; d_gene: .; j_gene: TRBJ1-1; v_gene: TRBV7-8; CDR3nt: TGTGCCAGCAGCTTTAGTGGGGTCGTCACTGAAGCTTTCTTT; CDR3aa: CASSFSGVVTEAFF
abundance: few; d_gene: .; j_gene: TRBJ2-5; v_gene: TRBV6-1; CDR3nt: TGTGCCAGCACCCTAGTTAGGCAAGCCCAAGAGACCCAGTACTTC; CDR3aa: CASTLVRQAQETQYF
abundance: .; d_gene: .; j_gene: TRBJ2-2; v_gene: TRBV28; CDR3nt: TGTGCCAGCAGTAAGGGTGGGCGCGAGGCCGGGGAGCTGTTTTTT; CDR3aa: CASSKGGREAGELFF